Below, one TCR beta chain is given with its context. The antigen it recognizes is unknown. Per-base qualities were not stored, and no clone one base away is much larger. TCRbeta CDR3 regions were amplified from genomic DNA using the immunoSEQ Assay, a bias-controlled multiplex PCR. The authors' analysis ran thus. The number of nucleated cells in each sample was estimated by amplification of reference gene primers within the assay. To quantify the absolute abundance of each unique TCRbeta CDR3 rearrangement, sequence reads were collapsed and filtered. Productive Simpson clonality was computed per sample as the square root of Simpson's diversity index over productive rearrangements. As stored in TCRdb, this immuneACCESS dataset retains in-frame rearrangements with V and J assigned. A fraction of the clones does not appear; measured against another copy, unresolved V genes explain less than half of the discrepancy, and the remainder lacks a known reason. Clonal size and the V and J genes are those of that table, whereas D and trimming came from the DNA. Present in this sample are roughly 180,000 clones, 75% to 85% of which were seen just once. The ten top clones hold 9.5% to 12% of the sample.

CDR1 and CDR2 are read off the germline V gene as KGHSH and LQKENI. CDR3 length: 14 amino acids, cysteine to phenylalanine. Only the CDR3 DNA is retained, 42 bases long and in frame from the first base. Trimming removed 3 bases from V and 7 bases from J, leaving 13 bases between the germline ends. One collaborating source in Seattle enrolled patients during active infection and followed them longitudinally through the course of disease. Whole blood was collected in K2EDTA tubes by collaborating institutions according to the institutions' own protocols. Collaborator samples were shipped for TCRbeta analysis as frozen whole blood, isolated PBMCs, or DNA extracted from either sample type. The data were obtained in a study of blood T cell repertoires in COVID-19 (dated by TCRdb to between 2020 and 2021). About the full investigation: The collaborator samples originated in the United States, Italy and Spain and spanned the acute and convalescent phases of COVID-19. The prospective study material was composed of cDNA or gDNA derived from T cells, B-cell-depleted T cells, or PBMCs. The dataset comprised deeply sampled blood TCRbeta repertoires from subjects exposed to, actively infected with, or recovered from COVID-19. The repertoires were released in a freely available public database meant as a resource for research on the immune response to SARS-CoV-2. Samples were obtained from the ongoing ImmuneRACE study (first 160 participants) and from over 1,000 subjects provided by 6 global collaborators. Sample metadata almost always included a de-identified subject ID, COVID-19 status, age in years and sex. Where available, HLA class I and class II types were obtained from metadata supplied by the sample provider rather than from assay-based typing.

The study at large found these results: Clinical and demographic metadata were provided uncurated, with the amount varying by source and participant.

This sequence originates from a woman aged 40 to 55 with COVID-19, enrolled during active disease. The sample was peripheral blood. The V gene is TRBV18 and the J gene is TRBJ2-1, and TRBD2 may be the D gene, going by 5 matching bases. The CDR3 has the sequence CASSPALAGNEQFF. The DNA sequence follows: TGTGCCAGCTCACCGGCTCTAGCCGGGAATGAGCAGTTCTTC.